The T cell receptor beta chain under discussion was sequenced for a study of blood T cell repertoires in COVID-19. Profiling relied on immunoSEQ multiplex PCR, and the TCRdb table lists in-frame clones only, not all of them. The data show over 200,000 clones, 88% seen once. This clone appeared a few times. Looked up from germline, CDR1 is SGHRS and CDR2 is YFSETQ. The CDR3 consists of 11 residues. Losses at the gene ends were 5 bases for V and 10 bases for J; bases not matched to a gene: 5. Sequenced material: peripheral blood. The TCR originated in a man aged 60 to 75 who had recovered from COVID-19. The chain has TRBV5-1 and TRBJ1-1, with TRBD1 matching over 7 bases. The CDR3 sequence: CASRNQGVAFF. DNA for the CDR3: TGCGCCAGCAGAAATCAGGGGGTAGCTTTCTTT.